This passage covers 23 T cell receptor beta chains from one sample sequenced in a study of T cell repertoires in cytomegalovirus infection. These receptors have no known antigen. TCRdb passed the reads through MiXCR, listing each CDR3 protein once. There are about 52,000 distinct CDR3 sequences in the sample; 15% to 20% occur only once, and around four fifths lies in the top ten. The sample consisted of CD8+ T cells from cultured PBMCs, taken from culture after CMV antigen stimulation. The receptor source for this set is a human donor in good health (CMV status not recorded). Some clones in this sample may be carry-over from other donors' samples.

J is TRBJ1-2 and V is TRBV11-2; D might be TRBD1 (5 bases). The CDR3 length is 15 residues. The germline gives CDR1 SGHAT, CDR2 FQNNGV. V was trimmed by 5 bases and J by 2 bases, leaving 15 bases between them. CDR3 in amino acids: CASSLNTAGNYGYTF. In nucleotides, the CDR3 is TGTGCCAGCAGCCTAAACACGGCAGGGAACTATGGCTACACCTTC. Combining the CDR3 with reference TRBV11-2 and TRBJ1-2 gives the whole variable domain EAGVAQSPRYKIIEKRQSVAFWCNPISGHATLYWYQQILGQGPKLLIQFQNNGVVDDSQLPKDRFSAERLKGVDSTLKIQPAKLEDSAVYLCASSLNTAGNYGYTFGSGTRLTVV.

The V gene is TRBV7-8, the J gene TRBJ2-3; 10 bases are shared with TRBD1. The CDR3 contains 17 residues. The trim removed 5 bases at V and 1 base at J, leaving 9 bases unmatched. CDR1 is SGHVS and CDR2 is FQNEAQ in the germline V gene. The CDR3 sequence is CASSAGGGQGGTDTQYF. The CDR3 bases are TGTGCCAGCAGCGCCGGAGGAGGACAGGGGGGCACAGATACGCAGTATTTT.

The chain employs TRBV18 and TRBJ2-3; D uncertain. CDR3 size: 15 residues. With 6 bases removed from V and 2 bases from J, the gap between germline ends came to 15 bases. Germline CDR1 reads KGHSH; CDR2 reads LQKENI. CDR3 in DNA: TGTGCCAGCTCCCCCGGCCTCAGCCCCACAGATACGCAGTATTTT. Protein: CASSPGLSPTDTQYF.

The chain employs TRBV20-1 and TRBJ2-7; the match to TRBD1 covers 9 bases. Germline CDR1 reads DFQATT; CDR2 reads SNEGSKA (reference sequence). Losses at the gene ends were 6 bases for V and 3 bases for J; bases not matched to a gene: 3. CDR3 length equals 12 residues. Here the CDR3 reads CSARQGDYEQYF. The DNA for the CDR3 is TGCAGTGCAAGACAGGGGGACTACGAGCAGTACTTC.

CDR3 coding DNA: TGTGCCAGCAGTTGGTTTAGGGGACCCGGGGTCCTGACTTTC. It translates to CASSWFRGPGVLTF. This chain connects TRBV28 to TRBJ2-6; the D call may be TRBD1 or TRBD2 (5 bases each). Trimming pared 4 bases from V and 13 bases from J, leaving 17 bases between. The CDR3 consists of 14 residues. The germline gives CDR1 MDHEN, CDR2 SYDVKM.

There are a few counts of this clonotype. This rearrangement joins TRBV7-2 to TRBJ2-1; D is uncertain. Trimming pared 2 bases from V and 0 bases from J, leaving 11 bases between. This CDR3 comprises 16 residues. Germline CDR1 reads SGHTA; CDR2 reads FQGNSA. CDR3 residues: CASSLLLVLSYNEQFF. DNA for the CDR3: TGTGCCAGCAGCTTATTACTGGTACTCTCCTACAATGAGCAGTTCTTC.

The gene calls are TRBV7-3 and TRBJ2-7; 7 positions match TRBD2. Trimming took 5 bases from V and 2 from J; bases not matched to a gene: 9. The length of the CDR3 is 15 residues. Germline V lookup: CDR1 SGHTA, CDR2 FQGTGA. The CDR3 spells CASSLEASGTYEQYF. CDR3 nucleotide sequence: TGTGCCAGCAGCCTAGAGGCTAGCGGTACCTACGAGCAGTACTTC.

This clonotype came up a few times. The V call is TRBV6-2 or TRBV6-3, the J call TRBJ2-7, with D possibly TRBD1 on 6 matching bases. Germline V gene lookup returns CDR1 MNHEY and CDR2 SVGEGT. This CDR3 comprises 15 residues. Trimming took 4 bases from V and 3 from J, leaving 16 bases between them. CDR3 DNA: TGTGCCAGCAGTTTGGATCTCGCAGGGGTCTACGAGCAGTACTTC. Translating gives CASSLDLAGVYEQYF.

J is TRBJ2-7 and V is TRBV20-1, with TRBD1 identical over 8 bases. The trim removed 3 bases at V and 0 bases at J, leaving 4 bases unmatched. The CDR3 is 14 residues long. The V gene's germline CDR1 is DFQATT and CDR2 SNEGSKA (reference sequence). The DNA for the CDR3 is TGCAGTGCTAGCAGGACAGGGAGCTCCTACGAGCAGTACTTC. Amino acid sequence: CSASRTGSSYEQYF.

Only a few counts were recorded for this clonotype. V is TRBV7-2 and J is TRBJ1-4, with unresolved D. Per germline, CDR1 SGHTA and CDR2 FQGNSA. Trimming took 5 bases from V and 0 from J, leaving 13 bases between them. The CDR3 length is 16 residues. The CDR3: CASSPIAQATNEKLFF. The CDR3 coding sequence is TGTGCCAGCAGCCCCATTGCACAAGCAACTAATGAAAAACTGTTTTTT.

The chain uses TRBV27 and TRBJ2-7, with TRBD1 matching over 8 bases. Germline trimming cut 5 bases from V and 4 bases from J; bases unmatched to any gene: 7. CDR1 is MNHEY and CDR2 is SMNVEV in the germline V gene (reference sequence). CDR3 length equals 14 residues. CDR3 residues: CASSPGQGLYEQYF. The CDR3, as DNA: TGTGCCAGCAGTCCCGGACAGGGATTGTACGAGCAGTACTTC.

The CDR3 spells CASMYRGGQPQHF. The DNA of the CDR3 is TGTGCCAGCATGTACAGGGGAGGTCAGCCCCAGCATTTT. The chain employs TRBV2 and TRBJ1-5; 7 bases fit TRBD1. Looked up from germline, CDR1 is SNHLY and CDR2 is FYNNEI. The CDR3 is 13 residues long. V gave up 7 bases and J gave up 6 bases; unmatched junction bases: 6.

The chain couples TRBV6-2 or TRBV6-3 to TRBJ1-1, with D unresolved. Trimming removed 1 base at V and 5 bases at J, with 17 bases between. The CDR3 loop spans 16 amino acids. The germline V gene encodes CDR1 MNHEY and CDR2 SVGEGT. CDR3 sequence reads: CASSYFGNIQSTEAFF. The DNA of the CDR3 is TGTGCCAGCAGTTACTTTGGGAACATACAGTCGACTGAAGCTTTCTTT.

This clonotype has only a few counts. The chain recombines TRBV7-2 with TRBJ2-4; D unresolved. The germline V and J ends were trimmed by 1 base and 0 bases, with 16 bases remaining between them. This CDR3 has 18 amino acids. Germline CDR1 SGHTA, CDR2 FQGNSA. CDR3: CASSLGVVSSSAKNIQYF. The CDR3 DNA sequence: TGTGCCAGCAGCTTAGGTGTAGTTTCCAGCTCAGCCAAAAACATTCAGTACTTC.

CDR3 DNA sequence: TGTGCCAGCAGCTTGCCGTGGGACAGGGAGAACACTGAAGCTTTCTTT. Translated, it gives CASSLPWDRENTEAFF. The chain couples TRBV5-5 to TRBJ1-1; 9 bases match TRBD1. This CDR3 is built from 16 residues. CDR1 and CDR2 from the germline V gene are SGHKS and YYEKEE (reference sequence). The V and J ends lost 1 base and 1 base, in that order; junction bases with no gene match: 5.

V usage is TRBV7-3 and J usage is TRBJ1-2; D is unclear. CDR3 size: 16 residues. Germline-derived CDR1 and CDR2 are SGHTA and FQGTGA. The germline V and J ends were trimmed by 1 base and 6 bases, with 18 bases remaining between them. CDR3 region: CASSLNQDRPGHGYTF. The DNA of the CDR3 is TGTGCCAGCAGCTTAAATCAGGACCGACCAGGTCATGGCTACACCTTC.

Only a few counts were recorded for this clonotype. CDR3 DNA: TGTGCCAGCACCTCGAGCGAGGGTTCAATCATCCCCCAGCATTTT. Residues: CASTSSEGSIIPQHF. V gene TRBV6-2 or TRBV6-3 combines with J gene TRBJ1-5, with D unclear. V was shortened by 7 bases and J by 10 bases, with 23 bases between the two germline ends. CDR3 length equals 15 residues. The germline V gene has CDR1 MNHEY and CDR2 SVGEGT.

This clonotype has only one observation. The CDR3 sequence: CASSVAGVNQPQHF. CDR3 in DNA: TGTGCCAGCAGCGTAGCTGGGGTGAATCAGCCCCAGCATTTT. The J gene is TRBJ1-5, the V gene TRBV9; D remains ambiguous. The CDR3 is made up of 14 amino acids. Germline CDR1 SGDLS, CDR2 YYNGEE. V was clipped by 0 bases and J by 4 bases, with 8 bases between them.

This clonotype was detected only a few times. The chain has TRBV25-1 and TRBJ1-1, with D possibly matching TRBD1 (6 bases). Trimming cost V 3 bases and J 9 bases, with 17 bases left between them. Looked up from germline, CDR1 is MGHDK and CDR2 is SYGVNS. The CDR3 contains 14 residues. CDR3 residues: CASSDLRTEKKAFF. The DNA for the CDR3 is TGTGCCAGCAGTGACCTTCGGACAGAGAAAAAAGCTTTCTTT.

The table lists this clonotype with a few counts. The chain carries TRBV24-1 and TRBJ2-1, with a tentative D call TRBD1 (6 bases). Trimming removed 5 bases from V and 2 bases from J, with 21 bases in between. The CDR3 spans 18 residues. Germline V lookup: CDR1 KGHDR, CDR2 SFDVKD. The CDR3 spells CATSGKGRQEDAYNEQFF. CDR3 in DNA: TGTGCCACCAGTGGGAAAGGGAGACAGGAGGACGCCTACAATGAGCAGTTCTTC.

The chain carries TRBV27 and TRBJ1-5; a possible D gene is TRBD1 (6 bases). The ends were cut back, 5 bases at V and 1 base at J, with 18 bases in the middle. The germline CDR1 and CDR2 sequences are MNHEY and SMNVEV (reference sequence). This CDR3 region has 17 residues. This CDR3 reads CASSPLGGRDSNQPQHF. The CDR3 DNA reads TGTGCCAGCAGTCCCCTTGGGGGCAGGGACAGCAATCAGCCCCAGCATTTT.

The chain has TRBV12-3 or TRBV12-4 and TRBJ2-1; D not certain. The CDR3 has 13 residues. The ends were cut back, 7 bases at V and 6 bases at J, with 13 bases in the middle. The CDR3 DNA reads as TGTGCCAGCACCCGGACCCCAGTCAATGAGCAGTTCTTC. Translating gives CASTRTPVNEQFF.

V usage is TRBV7-2 and J usage is TRBJ1-1; tentative D call: TRBD1 (5 bases). CDR1 and CDR2 from the germline V gene are SGHTA and FQGNSA. CDR3 length: 17 residues. V lost 4 bases and J 1 base, leaving 19 bases between the germline ends. In DNA, the CDR3 is TGTGCCAGCAGCTCCCTGGTTGGTCAGGGATCGAACACTGAAGCTTTCTTT. Translation gives CASSSLVGQGSNTEAFF.